This T cell receptor (beta chain) is from a study of T cells in localized non-small cell lung cancer. The junction had 8 bases not matched to a gene; V was cut back by 5 bases and J by 5 bases. The CDR3 consists of 14 residues. Germline V lookup: CDR1 SSHAT, CDR2 FNYEAQ (reference sequence). Profiled with immunoSEQ multiplex PCR; TCRdb holds only in-frame clones, not every one. The sample has around 26,000 clones; roughly 88% are singletons. The specimen was peripheral blood, collected before any cancer treatment. The sequence was obtained from a woman aged 35 to 69 with stage I lung adenocarcinoma. This rearrangement joins TRBV7-7 to TRBJ2-5, with TRBD1 identical over 7 bases. CDR3 protein: CASSPRGQGETQYF. The CDR3 nucleotides are TGTGCCAGCAGCCCAAGGGGGCAGGGGGAGACCCAGTACTTC.